A single sample is the source of the 21 T cell receptor beta chains below, sequenced in a study of cytomegalovirus exposure and HLA in healthy donors. Primers: 60 Vbeta forward and 13 Jbeta reverse. The table came from immunoSEQ multiplex PCR; TCRdb's copy has only in-frame clones and leaves some out. The sample table includes around 70,000 clones. The specimen sequenced was PBMCs. The receptors originated from a man in his forties or fifties in good health and CMV-seronegative.

The rearrangement uses TRBV30 and TRBJ2-5, with D maybe TRBD2 (7 bases). The CDR3 is made up of 12 amino acids. V lost 5 bases and J 7 bases, leaving 14 bases between the germline ends. Germline V lookup: CDR1 GTSNPN, CDR2 SVGIG (reference sequence). CDR3 in DNA: TGTGCCTGGGCCCCGGGGGGCAGGACCCAGTACTTC. This gives the protein CAWAPGGRTQYF.

V gene TRBV29-1 combines with J gene TRBJ1-4; D may be TRBD1 (5 bases). This CDR3 region has 14 residues. Trimming removed 4 bases from V and 1 base from J, with 10 bases in between. Germline CDR1 SQVTM, CDR2 ANQGSEA. For the CDR3, the DNA is TGCAGCGTTGCTCCCGGGGGAACTAATGAAAAACTGTTTTTT. As protein: CSVAPGGTNEKLFF. Supplemented by reference TRBV29-1 and TRBJ1-4, the full variable domain reads SAVISQKPSRDICQRGTSLTIQCQVDSQVTMMFWYRQQPGQSLTLIATANQGSEATYESGFVIDKFPISRPNLTFSTLTVSNMSPEDSSIYLCSVAPGGTNEKLFFGSGTQLSVL.

V and J are TRBV5-3 and TRBJ1-2; TRBD1 aligns across 7 bases. TRBV5-3 is an open reading frame, and its role is uncertain. The V segment lost 0 bases and the J segment 3 bases; nucleotides outside the gene matches: 2. The CDR3 is 14 residues long. CDR3 in DNA: TGTGCCAGAAGCTTGGAAACAGGGGACTATGGCTACACCTTC. Its translation is CARSLETGDYGYTF.

The chain uses TRBV6-5 and TRBJ2-2; 10 nucleotides line up with TRBD2. This CDR3 has 13 amino acids. V was pared by 6 bases and J by 8 bases, with 3 bases of the junction left unmatched. Germline assignment: CDR1 MNHEY and CDR2 SVGAGI. CDR3 DNA sequence: TGTGCCAGCAGCAGGACTAGCGGAGGGGAGCTGTTTTTT. This translates into CASSRTSGGELFF.

The genes are TRBV5-4 and TRBJ2-3; TRBD2 matches 9 bases. This CDR3 region has 15 residues. Germline V gene data show CDR1 as SGHNT and CDR2 as YYREEE (reference sequence). V trimming: 3 bases; J trimming: 4 bases; junction bases outside the gene matches: 6. CDR3: CASSSSGGLADTQYF. The CDR3 bases are TGTGCCAGCAGCTCAAGCGGGGGGCTGGCAGATACGCAGTATTTT.

The chain couples TRBV6-5 to TRBJ1-5; 8 bases map to TRBD1. V shed 6 bases, J shed 2 bases, and the junction held 6 bases outside the gene matches. CDR3 length: 15 residues. CDR1 MNHEY and CDR2 SVGAGI come from the germline V gene. Here the CDR3 reads CASSRTGIRNQPQHF. The CDR3 coding sequence is TGTGCCAGCAGCCGGACAGGGATTCGCAATCAGCCCCAGCATTTT.

The chain is built from TRBV7-9 and TRBJ1-4; weak D call: TRBD1 (5 bases). The germline gives CDR1 SEHNR, CDR2 FQNEAQ (reference sequence). Trimming cost V 3 bases and J 4 bases, with 9 bases left between them. This CDR3 region has 14 residues. In DNA, the CDR3 is TGTGCCAGCAGCTTCTCGACAGTTAATGAAAAACTGTTTTTT. It codes for CASSFSTVNEKLFF.

This rearrangement joins TRBV4-3 to TRBJ1-1, with D uncertain. Germline loops: CDR1 LGHNA, CDR2 YSLEER. V lost 1 base to trimming and J lost 4 bases, with 13 bases between them. The CDR3 consists of 15 residues. CDR3 DNA sequence: TGCGCCAGCAGCCAAGTTTTGAGGGTCGGCACTGAAGCTTTCTTT. The encoded protein is CASSQVLRVGTEAFF.

The V gene is TRBV30, the J gene TRBJ1-1; TRBD1 matches at 8 bases. CDR1 is GTSNPN, CDR2 SVGIG, per germline (reference sequence). Unmatched junction bases numbered 5, after V lost 0 bases and J lost 5 bases. The CDR3 is 14 residues long. This CDR3 reads CAWSVLTGETEAFF. For the CDR3, the DNA is TGTGCCTGGAGTGTACTGACAGGGGAAACTGAAGCTTTCTTT.

V usage is TRBV4-1 and J usage is TRBJ1-2, with 10 bases matching TRBD1. The CDR3 totals 15 residues. Germline trimming cut 0 bases from V and 7 bases from J; bases unmatched to any gene: 5. The germline V gene has CDR1 MGHRA and CDR2 YSYEKL. CDR3 loop: CASSQEGDRGPGYTF. The CDR3 region has the DNA TGCGCCAGCAGCCAAGAGGGAGACAGGGGGCCTGGCTACACCTTC.

The CDR3 nucleotides are TGCGCCAGCAGCCTGGACAGTAGCAATCAGCCCCAGCATTTT. It encodes CASSLDSSNQPQHF. The chain is built from TRBV5-1 and TRBJ1-5, with D perhaps matching TRBD1 (6 bases). Trimming stripped 4 bases from V and 0 bases from J, with 8 bases between. The germline gives CDR1 SGHRS, CDR2 YFSETQ. This CDR3 has 14 amino acids.

This sequence joins TRBV9 and TRBJ2-5; a possible D gene is TRBD2 (6 bases). The V gene's germline CDR1 is SGDLS and CDR2 YYNGEE. The CDR3 covers 14 residues. Between the trimmed V and J ends, which lost 0 bases and 3 bases, there was a span of 9 bases. For the CDR3, the DNA is TGTGCCAGCAGCGTAGGTGGGGGGAAAGAGACCCAGTACTTC. It is translated as CASSVGGGKETQYF.

This chain connects TRBV4-3 to TRBJ2-7; TRBD2 agrees at 12 bases. The J segment lost 5 bases and the V segment lost 2 bases, leaving 7 bases of the junction unmatched. The CDR3 covers 16 residues. Germline CDR1 reads LGHNA; CDR2 reads YSLEER. In nucleotides, the CDR3 is TGCGCCAGCAGCCAAAGGACCCTAGCGGGGGGGGACGAGCAGTACTTC. It is translated as CASSQRTLAGGDEQYF.

This rearrangement joins TRBV5-1 to TRBJ1-1; 7 positions match TRBD1. CDR3 length: 15 amino acids. Germline trimming cut 0 bases from V and 7 bases from J; bases unmatched to any gene: 9. Germline CDR1 is SGHRS and CDR2 is YFSETQ. The CDR3 here is CASSLVFPQGDEAFF. Written as DNA, the CDR3 is TGCGCCAGCAGCTTGGTTTTCCCCCAGGGGGATGAAGCTTTCTTT. The full variable domain, rest sourced from reference TRBV5-1 and TRBJ1-1, is KAGVTQTPRYLIKTRGQQVTLSCSPISGHRSVSWYQQTPGQGLQFLFEYFSETQRNKGNFPGRFSGRQFSNSRSEMNVSTLELGDSALYLCASSLVFPQGDEAFFGQGTRLTVV.

This chain uses TRBV28 with TRBJ2-7; 13 nucleotides agree with TRBD2. There are 16 residues in the CDR3. Trimming removed 6 bases from V and 5 bases from J; junction bases left unmatched: 10. CDR1 MDHEN and CDR2 SYDVKM come from the germline V gene. In DNA, the CDR3 is TGTGCCAGCAGCCACCTCACTAGCGGGAGGGCCCACGAGCAGTACTTC. This sequence encodes CASSHLTSGRAHEQYF.

V usage is TRBV10-1 and J usage is TRBJ1-1; perhaps TRBD1 as D (6 bases). V was trimmed by 3 bases and J by 0 bases, leaving 14 bases between them. Germline lookup yields CDR1 WNHNN and CDR2 SYGVQD (reference sequence). There are 16 residues in the CDR3. The CDR3 here is CASSDQTGNMNTEAFF. CDR3 nucleotide sequence: TGCGCCAGCAGTGACCAAACAGGGAACATGAACACTGAAGCTTTCTTT.

The gene calls are TRBV13 and TRBJ2-3, with a weak D call TRBD2 (5 bases). V was trimmed by 5 bases and J by 1 base, leaving 13 bases between them. The CDR3 sequence is 15 residues long. CDR1 and CDR2 (germline): PRHDT, FYEKMQ (reference sequence). CDR3 in DNA: TGTGCCAGCAGCCCCAGTTTCGGGGGCACAGATACGCAGTATTTT. Protein sequence: CASSPSFGGTDTQYF.

The V call is TRBV27, the J call TRBJ2-5, with D unresolved. Per germline, CDR1 MNHEY and CDR2 SMNVEV (reference sequence). Trimming took 2 bases from V and 0 from J, leaving 7 bases between them. CDR3 length equals 14 residues. The CDR3 DNA follows: TGTGCCAGCAGTTTAACTCGGTACCAAGAGACCCAGTACTTC. Its protein product is CASSLTRYQETQYF.

The rearrangement links TRBV5-6 to TRBJ2-2; perhaps TRBD1 as D (6 bases). Per germline, CDR1 SGHDT and CDR2 YYEEEE. The germline V and J ends were trimmed by 2 bases and 2 bases, with 10 bases remaining between them. The CDR3 contains 15 residues. The CDR3 loop reads CASSLWTVNTGELFF. CDR3 bases: TGTGCCAGCAGCTTATGGACAGTAAACACCGGGGAGCTGTTTTTT.

This chain links TRBV5-1 with TRBJ2-5, with unresolved D. This CDR3 has 11 residues. Trimming took off 4 bases at V and 5 bases at J, with 6 bases between the two ends. Germline V gene lookup returns CDR1 SGHRS and CDR2 YFSETQ. The CDR3 region is CASSLLETQYF. The CDR3 bases are TGCGCCAGCAGCCTTCTCGAGACCCAGTACTTC. Using reference TRBV5-1 and TRBJ2-5 for the parts outside the CDR3, the full variable domain is KAGVTQTPRYLIKTRGQQVTLSCSPISGHRSVSWYQQTPGQGLQFLFEYFSETQRNKGNFPGRFSGRQFSNSRSEMNVSTLELGDSALYLCASSLLETQYFGPGTRLLVL.

The genes are TRBV7-9 and TRBJ1-5, with D hard to call. Germline V gene lookup returns CDR1 SEHNR and CDR2 FQNEAQ (reference sequence). Trimming removed 2 bases from V and 4 bases from J, with 12 bases in between. CDR3 length: 15 residues. This chain's CDR3 is CASSLTLTGNQPQHF. The CDR3 coding sequence is TGTGCCAGCAGCTTAACTTTAACGGGAAATCAGCCCCAGCATTTT. The variable domain in full, completed from reference TRBV7-9 and TRBJ1-5, reads DTGVSQNPRHKITKRGQNVTFRCDPISEHNRLYWYRQTLGQGPEFLTYFQNEAQLEKSRLLSDRFSAERPKGSFSTLEIQRTEQGDSAMYLCASSLTLTGNQPQHFGDGTRLSIL.